This T cell receptor (beta chain) emerged from a study of vaccination and CD4 T cells after COVID-19 (dated by TCRdb to about 2022). Notes on the research overall: Every convalescent patient had a positive nasal swab PCR test for SARS-CoV-2, with mild disease in several patients and severe disease in one. Control cultures used a CEFX viral epitope pool as positive control, an HIV-1 Nef peptide pool as negative control, or no peptide. Overlapping spike peptide pools from SARS-CoV-2 and from the common cold coronaviruses HCoV-NL63, HCoV-OC43 and HCoV-229E were used as culture stimuli. The convalescent cohort included six males and four females, with two Hispanic individuals, seven Caucasians, two Asians and one multiracial person. Each participant got two doses of either the Pfizer-BioNTech BNT162b2 vaccine (n=8) or the Moderna mRNA-1273 vaccine (n=2). A few convalescent patients gave samples both early after vaccination (day 14) and late after vaccination (days 161 to 241). Post-vaccine blood samples were obtained a median of about 70 days after the second vaccine dose, with a range of roughly 14 to 241 days. In fewer than 12 COVID-19 convalescent patients and several infection-naive healthy vaccine recipients, researchers compared the spike-specific CD4+ TCR repertoire from before mRNA vaccination with the repertoire from after. Post-COVID blood samples from convalescent patients were collected a median of around 100 days after diagnosis, with a range of 35 to 161 days.

Library construction relied on PCR. DNA from cultured CD4+ T cells was subjected to TCR sequencing with the Oncomine TCR Beta short-read assay at the Johns Hopkins FTIC core. The QIAamp micro DNA kit was used to extract genomic DNA from the cultured CD4+ T cells. Oncomine TCR Beta libraries from cultured CD4+ T cells were pooled using unique dual indexes and sequenced on an Illumina iSeq 100. The paper's processing steps were these. Non-productive sequences were removed, and CDR3s not starting with C, not ending with F or W, or shorter than 7 amino acids were discarded. Antigen-specific clonotypes were identified with the MANAFEST web application by comparing peptide-stimulated wells with reference and other culture wells. Positive clones required FDR below 0.05, an odds ratio above 5, and productive frequency above 0.1% in at least two of three replicate wells. A clonotype counted as cross-reactive if it showed significant expansion both in the SARS-CoV-2 spike wells and in at least one common cold coronavirus spike condition. Similarity between CDR3 sequences was evaluated in R version 3.6.1 using Levenshtein distances (stringdist) and unrooted phylogenetic trees (ape). The public reads were quality trimmed at Q25 with fastp and then assembled into clones with MiXCR by TCRdb, keeping productive beta chains. A single entry per CDR3 protein holds the most common genes and DNA from its merged rows. The V and J calls here are based on TCRdb, not the publication. The table for this sample lists 15,000 or so distinct CDR3 sequences; approximately 50% of them were counted only once. Approximately 16% of the sample is in the top ten clones.

Deletion took 5 bases off V and 6 bases off J, with a span of 10 bases between the germline ends. From its cysteine to its phenylalanine, the CDR3 spans 13 amino acids. Only CDR3 DNA is held: 39 bases, read in frame from base 1. CDR1 and CDR2 are read off the germline V gene as SGHTA and FQGNSA. The sample's time point label is to be understood as: late sampling 161 to 241 days after vaccination in a few convalescent patients. Interpreted using the paper, the treatment or condition label stands for: roughly 10-day PBMC culture with coronavirus spike peptide pools or control peptides (ViraFEST assay). To expand antigen-specific T cells with peptide pools and then pick out the expanded clonotypes through TCR sequencing, the study relied on the ViraFEST assay. The positive SARS-CoV-2 PCR tests of the convalescent patients were dated from March to December 2020, before the Alpha, Beta and Delta variants emerged in the United States. Over 1.5 million PBMCs per well were cultured in IMDM with roughly 5% human AB serum and roughly 10 IU/ml IL-2, plus 10 ug/ml peptide pools. Half of the culture medium was replaced with fresh IL-2-containing medium on days 3 and 7. After around 11 days of culture, CD4+ T cells were isolated by negative selection using the EasySep CD4+ T cell isolation kit. Ficoll-Paque Plus gradient centrifugation was used to isolate PBMCs from whole blood, and the isolated PBMCs were then either used fresh or cryopreserved at -140C. Each culture condition was generally run in triplicate wells.

Note on this clonotype: Its antigen remains unidentified. There are no base qualities to consult, and no much larger clone falls within one base.

What the work shows at the level of the full study, not this receptor alone: Among convalescent patients, a median about 86% of the SARS-CoV-2-reactive clones seen after vaccination appeared only after vaccination, which suggests priming specific to the vaccine. The study included relatively few convalescent patients and did not analyze early timepoints after natural infection. Of the vaccine-specific clones found in convalescent patients, nearly all (304 of 307) were mono-reactive for SARS-CoV-2 spike instead of being cross-reactive with common cold coronaviruses. Although the median number of SARS-CoV-2-reactive clonotypes went up from some 23 after infection to roughly 40 after vaccination, the increase was not significant.

The rearranged segments are TRBV7-2 and TRBJ2-2; a tentative D match to TRBD2 spans 6 bases. The sample here was CD4+ T cells from blood, cultured in vitro, taken about 7 months after SARS-CoV-2 vaccination. This receptor was obtained from a human donor who had recovered from COVID-19. The sequenced DNA: TGTGCCAGCAGCCCTACGGGGGCCGGGGAGCTGTTTTTT. Protein translation: CASSPTGAGELFF. Supplemented by the reference TRBV7-2 and TRBJ2-2 proteins around the CDR3, the complete variable domain is GAGVSQSPSNKVTEKGKDVELRCDPISGHTALYWYRQSLGQGLEFLIYFQGNSAPDKSGLPSDRFSAERTGGSVSTLTIQRTQQEDSAVYLCASSPTGAGELFFGEGSRLTVL.